This TCR beta chain was identified in a study of T cell repertoires in cytomegalovirus infection. Study context: TCR beta signatures that were public indicated CMV infection and matching HLA type. Study results and caveats: People with CMV and the relevant HLA were identified by cumulative public TCR beta family frequency. It was HLA-C-restricted CMV-specific TCR beta clonotypes that dominated the response ex vivo.

Remarks on this clonotype: Its specificity is unknown.

TCRdb called the reads again in MiXCR, with one record for every CDR3 protein. Of 510,000 or so distinct CDR3 sequences listed, about 25% are singletons. The source is a human donor in good health (CMV status not recorded). Some clones in this sample may be carry-over from other donors' samples. Sequencing was performed on PBMCs.

CDR3 protein: CASSLTREAQGNIQYF. The CDR3 nucleotides read TGCGCCAGCAGCTTGACCCGGGAGGCTCAGGGAAACATTCAGTACTTC. The rearrangement joins TRBV5-1 to TRBJ2-4; 7 bases align to TRBD2. V gave up 1 base and J gave up 6 bases; unmatched junction bases: 10. Germline V lookup: CDR1 SGHRS, CDR2 YFSETQ. The length of the CDR3 is 16 residues. Filled out from reference TRBV5-1 and TRBJ2-4, the complete variable domain reads KAGVTQTPRYLIKTRGQQVTLSCSPISGHRSVSWYQQTPGQGLQFLFEYFSETQRNKGNFPGRFSGRQFSNSRSEMNVSTLELGDSALYLCASSLTREAQGNIQYFGAGTRLSVL.